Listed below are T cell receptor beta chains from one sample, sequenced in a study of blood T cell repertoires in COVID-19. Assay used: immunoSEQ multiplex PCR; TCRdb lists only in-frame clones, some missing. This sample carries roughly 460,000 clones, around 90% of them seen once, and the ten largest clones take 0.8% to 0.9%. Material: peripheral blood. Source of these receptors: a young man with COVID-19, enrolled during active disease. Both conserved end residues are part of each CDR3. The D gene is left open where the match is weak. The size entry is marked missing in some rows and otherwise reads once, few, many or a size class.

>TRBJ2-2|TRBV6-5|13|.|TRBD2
CASRATSGGELFF
TGTGCCAGCAGGGCTACTAGCGGGGGAGAGCTGTTTTTT
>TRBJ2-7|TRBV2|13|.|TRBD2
CASQTSGRYEQYF
TGTGCCAGCCAGACTAGCGGGAGGTACGAGCAGTACTTC
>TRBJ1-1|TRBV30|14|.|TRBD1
CAWSVGTGFSEAFF
TGTGCCTGGAGTGTCGGGACAGGGTTCTCTGAAGCTTTCTTT
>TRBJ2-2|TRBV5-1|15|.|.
CASSLSQTMAGELFF
TGCGCCAGCAGCTTGTCACAGACGATGGCCGGGGAGCTGTTTTTT
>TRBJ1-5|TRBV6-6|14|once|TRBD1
CASRAGTVGQPQHF
TGTGCCAGCAGGGCCGGGACAGTGGGTCAGCCCCAGCATTTT
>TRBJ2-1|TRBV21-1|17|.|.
CAGLTGGEDSSYNEQFF
TGTGCCGGACTGACAGGGGGCGAGGATAGCTCCTACAATGAGCAGTTCTTC
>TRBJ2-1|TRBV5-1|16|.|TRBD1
CASSHPRRQGNNEQFF
TGCGCCAGCAGCCACCCCCGGAGACAGGGAAACAATGAGCAGTTCTTC
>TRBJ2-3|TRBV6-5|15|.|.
CASSYSKAAPEAQYF
TGTGCCAGCAGTTACTCGAAAGCGGCCCCAGAGGCGCAGTATTTT
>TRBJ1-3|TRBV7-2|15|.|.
CASSADNNSGNTIYF
TGTGCCAGCAGCGCGGACAATAACTCTGGAAACACCATATATTTT
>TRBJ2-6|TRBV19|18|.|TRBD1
CASSPFGTGVAGANVLTF
TGTGCCAGTAGTCCTTTTGGGACAGGGGTTGCGGGGGCCAACGTCCTGACTTTC
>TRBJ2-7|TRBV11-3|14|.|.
CASSLDGSSYEQYF
TGTGCCAGCAGCTTAGATGGGAGCTCCTACGAGCAGTACTTC
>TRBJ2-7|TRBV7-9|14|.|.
CASSSPGHSYEQYF
TGTGCCAGCAGCTCCCCGGGACACTCCTACGAGCAGTACTTC
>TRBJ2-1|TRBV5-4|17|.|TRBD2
CASSPLGTSGPYNEQFF
TGTGCCAGCAGCCCCCTTGGGACTAGCGGGCCCTACAATGAGCAGTTCTTC
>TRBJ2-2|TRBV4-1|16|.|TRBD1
CASSRPGHRGPGELFF
TGCGCCAGCAGCCGTCCGGGACACAGGGGACCCGGGGAGCTGTTTTTT
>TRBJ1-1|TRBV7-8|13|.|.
CASSRLWNTEAFF
TGTGCCAGCAGCCGTCTCTGGAACACTGAAGCTTTCTTT
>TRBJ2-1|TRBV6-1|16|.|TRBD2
CASSVGLAGGSSEQFF
TGTGCCAGCAGTGTGGGACTAGCGGGAGGGTCTAGTGAGCAGTTCTTC
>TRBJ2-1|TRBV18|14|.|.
CASSRDIQNNEQFF
TGTGCCAGCTCCCGGGACATACAGAACAATGAGCAGTTCTTC
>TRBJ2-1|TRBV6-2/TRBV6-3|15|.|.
CASSSNLISYNEQFF
TGTGCCAGCAGTTCGAACTTGATATCCTACAATGAGCAGTTCTTC
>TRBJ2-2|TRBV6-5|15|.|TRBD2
CASGRGGGGTGELFF
TGTGCCAGCGGGAGGGGAGGCGGTGGCACCGGGGAGCTGTTTTTT
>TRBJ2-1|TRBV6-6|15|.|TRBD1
CASRQGANTYNEQFF
TGTGCCAGCAGGCAGGGGGCGAACACCTACAATGAGCAGTTCTTC
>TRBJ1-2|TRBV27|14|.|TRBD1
CASSLWDRIYGYTF
TGTGCCAGCAGTTTATGGGACAGGATTTATGGCTACACCTTC
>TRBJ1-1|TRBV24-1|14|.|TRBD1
CATSDSGQGAVAFF
TGTGCCACCAGTGACTCGGGACAGGGGGCTGTAGCTTTCTTT
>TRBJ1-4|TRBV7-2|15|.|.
CASSPQAGANEKLFF
TGTGCCAGCAGCCCACAGGCGGGGGCTAATGAAAAACTGTTTTTT
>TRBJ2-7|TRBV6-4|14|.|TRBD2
CASSITSGSYEQYF
TGTGCCAGCAGTATTACTAGCGGGAGCTACGAGCAGTACTTC
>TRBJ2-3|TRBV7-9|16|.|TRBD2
CASSLGLAGFADTQYF
TGTGCCAGCAGCCTGGGGCTAGCGGGATTCGCAGATACGCAGTATTTT
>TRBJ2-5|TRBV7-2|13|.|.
CASSLGSGETQYF
TGTGCCAGCAGCTTAGGGTCTGGCGAGACCCAGTACTTC
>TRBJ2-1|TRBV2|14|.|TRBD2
CAYGLADSYNEQFF
TGTGCCTACGGACTAGCGGATTCCTACAATGAGCAGTTCTTC
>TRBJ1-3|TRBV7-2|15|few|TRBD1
CASSSTGDSGNTIYF
TGTGCCAGCAGCTCGACAGGGGACTCTGGAAACACCATATATTTT
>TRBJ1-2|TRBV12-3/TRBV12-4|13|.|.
CASSLSGELGYTF
TGTGCCAGCAGTTTGTCCGGGGAATTAGGCTACACCTTC
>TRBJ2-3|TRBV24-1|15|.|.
CATSALTWGRDTQYF
TGTGCCACCAGTGCACTGACGTGGGGGCGAGATACGCAGTATTTT
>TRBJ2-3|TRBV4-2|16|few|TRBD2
CASSQETSGRSDTQYF
TGTGCCAGCAGCCAAGAGACTAGCGGGAGGTCAGATACGCAGTATTTT
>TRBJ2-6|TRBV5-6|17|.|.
CASSVVSLSSGANVLTF
TGTGCCAGCAGCGTGGTGTCCCTTAGCTCTGGGGCCAACGTCCTGACTTTC
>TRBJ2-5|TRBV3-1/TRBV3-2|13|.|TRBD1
CASAGTGLETQYF
TGTGCCAGCGCCGGGACAGGGTTAGAGACCCAGTACTTC
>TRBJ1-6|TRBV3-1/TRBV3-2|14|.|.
CASSQISYNSPLHF
TGTGCCAGCAGCCAAATATCCTATAATTCACCCCTCCACTTT
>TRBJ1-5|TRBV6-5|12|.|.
CASRNSNQPQHF
TGTGCCAGCCGTAATAGCAATCAGCCCCAGCATTTT
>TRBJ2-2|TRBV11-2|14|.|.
CASSLFLGTGELFF
TGTGCCAGCAGCTTGTTTCTCGGCACCGGGGAGCTGTTTTTT
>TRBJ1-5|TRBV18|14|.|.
CASSPGYSNQPQHF
TGTGCCAGCTCCCCGGGGTATAGCAATCAGCCCCAGCATTTT
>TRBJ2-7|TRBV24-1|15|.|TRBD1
CATSDFQGATYEQYF
TGTGCCACCAGTGATTTTCAGGGGGCTACCTACGAGCAGTACTTC
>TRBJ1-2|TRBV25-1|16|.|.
CASSENPMLAVRGYTF
TGTGCCAGCAGTGAAAACCCTATGCTGGCGGTGCGCGGCTACACCTTC
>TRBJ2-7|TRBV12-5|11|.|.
CASGSSYEQYF
TGTGCTAGTGGTTCCAGCTACGAGCAGTACTTC
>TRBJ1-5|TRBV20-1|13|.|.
CSASLGRSQPQHF
TGCAGTGCTAGTCTAGGAAGGAGTCAGCCCCAGCATTTT
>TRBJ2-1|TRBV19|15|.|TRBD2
CASSGLAGPYNEQFF
TGTGCCAGTTCGGGACTAGCGGGGCCCTACAATGAGCAGTTCTTC
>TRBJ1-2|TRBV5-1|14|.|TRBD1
CASSSGQGVSGYTF
TGCGCCAGCAGCTCGGGACAGGGGGTTTCTGGCTACACCTTC